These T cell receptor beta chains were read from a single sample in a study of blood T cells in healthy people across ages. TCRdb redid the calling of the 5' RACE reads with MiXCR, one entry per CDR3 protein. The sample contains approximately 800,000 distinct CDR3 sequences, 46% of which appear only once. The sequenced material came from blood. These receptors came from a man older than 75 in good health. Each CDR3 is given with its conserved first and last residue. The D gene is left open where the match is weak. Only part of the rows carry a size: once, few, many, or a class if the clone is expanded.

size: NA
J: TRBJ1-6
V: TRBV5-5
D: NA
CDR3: CASSFRPDNYNSPLHF
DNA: TGTGCCAGCAGCTTCCGTCCCGATAACTATAATTCACCCCTCCACTTT

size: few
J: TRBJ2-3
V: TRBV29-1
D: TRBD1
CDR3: CSVELGQGNSDTQYF
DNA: TGCAGCGTTGAACTGGGACAGGGGAATTCAGATACGCAGTATTTT

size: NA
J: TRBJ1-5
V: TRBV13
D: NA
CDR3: CASSLRGPLQHF
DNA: TGTGCCAGCAGCCTCAGGGGCCCCCTCCAGCATTTT

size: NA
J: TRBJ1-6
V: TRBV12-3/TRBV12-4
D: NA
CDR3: CASSLQGGPLHF
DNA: TGTGCCAGCAGCCTACAGGGAGGGCCCCTCCACTTT

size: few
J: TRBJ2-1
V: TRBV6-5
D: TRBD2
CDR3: CASSKLAGGSNEQFF
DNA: TGTGCCAGCAGCAAACTAGCGGGAGGATCAAATGAGCAGTTCTTC

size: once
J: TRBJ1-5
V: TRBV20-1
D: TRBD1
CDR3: CSARDGRGQGVRGQPQHF
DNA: TGCAGTGCTAGAGATGGGAGGGGACAGGGAGTGAGGGGACAGCCCCAGCATTTT

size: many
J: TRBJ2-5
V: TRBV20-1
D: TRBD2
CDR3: CSASWERAQGGETQYF
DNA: TGCAGTGCTTCTTGGGAGCGGGCCCAGGGAGGGGAGACCCAGTACTTC

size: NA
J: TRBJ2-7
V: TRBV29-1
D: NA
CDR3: CSVANGQEGSYEQYF
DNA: TGCAGCGTTGCGAATGGACAGGAGGGGAGCTACGAGCAGTACTTC

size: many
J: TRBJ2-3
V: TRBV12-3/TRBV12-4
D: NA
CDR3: CASSRTDTQYF
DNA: TGTGCCAGCAGCCGAACAGATACGCAGTATTTT

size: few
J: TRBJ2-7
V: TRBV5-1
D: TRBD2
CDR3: CASSRITSAYEQYF
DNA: TGCGCCAGCAGCCGGATTACTAGCGCCTACGAGCAGTACTTC

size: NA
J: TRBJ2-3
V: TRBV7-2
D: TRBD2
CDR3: CASSLSGLAGHDTQYF
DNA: TGTGCCAGCAGCCTTTCCGGACTAGCGGGACACGATACGCAGTATTTT

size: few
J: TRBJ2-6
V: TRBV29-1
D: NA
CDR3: CSVSLNRDRLPGANVLTF
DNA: TGCAGCGTGTCATTAAACAGGGATAGGCTCCCTGGGGCCAACGTCCTGACTTTC

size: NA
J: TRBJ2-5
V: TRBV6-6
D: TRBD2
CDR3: CASRLAGERQETQYF
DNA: TGTGCCAGCAGATTAGCGGGAGAACGGCAAGAGACCCAGTACTTC

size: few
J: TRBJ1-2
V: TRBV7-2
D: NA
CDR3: CASSLMVQISNGYTF
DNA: TGTGCCAGCAGCTTAATGGTACAAATTTCCAATGGCTACACCTTC

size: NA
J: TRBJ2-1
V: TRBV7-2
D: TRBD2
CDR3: CASSRLAGGGRYNEQFF
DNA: TGTGCCAGCAGCCGACTAGCGGGGGGAGGGCGGTACAATGAGCAGTTCTTC

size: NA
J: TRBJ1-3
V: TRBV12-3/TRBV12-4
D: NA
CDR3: CASTPDSGNTIYF
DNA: TGTGCCAGCACACCTGACTCTGGAAACACCATATATTTT

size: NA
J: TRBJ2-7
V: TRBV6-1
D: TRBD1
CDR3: CASSVTGQGHEQYF
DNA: TGTGCCAGCAGTGTTACAGGACAGGGCCACGAGCAGTACTTC

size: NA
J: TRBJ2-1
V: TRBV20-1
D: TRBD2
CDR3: CSASLAGVNNEQFF
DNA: TGCAGTGCTAGTCTAGCGGGAGTTAACAATGAGCAGTTCTTC

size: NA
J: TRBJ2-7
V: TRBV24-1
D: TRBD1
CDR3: CATSDPTQGTYEQYF
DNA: TGTGCCACCAGTGATCCAACACAGGGGACCTACGAGCAGTACTTC

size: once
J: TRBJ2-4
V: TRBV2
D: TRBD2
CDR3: CASSGNGGYLAKNIQYF
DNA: TGTGCCAGCAGTGGAAACGGGGGGTACCTAGCCAAAAACATTCAGTACTTC

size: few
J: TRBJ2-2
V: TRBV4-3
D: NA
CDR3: CASSQKHAGELFF
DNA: TGCGCCAGCAGCCAGAAGCATGCCGGGGAGCTGTTTTTT

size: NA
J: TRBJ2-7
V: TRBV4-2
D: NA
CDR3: CASRIGAYEQYF
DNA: TGTGCCAGCAGAATCGGCGCCTACGAGCAGTACTTC

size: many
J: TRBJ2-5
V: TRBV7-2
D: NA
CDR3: CASSLVGVATAVETQYF
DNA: TGTGCCAGCAGCTTAGTAGGGGTAGCGACCGCGGTGGAGACCCAGTACTTC

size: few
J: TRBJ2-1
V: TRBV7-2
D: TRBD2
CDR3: CASSLDFSGTNEQFF
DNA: TGTGCCAGCAGCTTAGATTTTAGCGGGACCAATGAGCAGTTCTTC

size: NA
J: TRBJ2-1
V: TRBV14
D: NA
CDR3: CASSQAVGPYNEQFF
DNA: TGTGCCAGCAGCCAAGCCGTAGGACCGTACAATGAGCAGTTCTTC

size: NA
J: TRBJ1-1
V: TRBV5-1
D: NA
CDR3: CASSPTADTEAFF
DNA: TGCGCCAGCAGCCCGACTGCAGACACTGAAGCTTTCTTT

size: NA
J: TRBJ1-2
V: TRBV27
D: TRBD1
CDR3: CASSLSRGQGFYYGYTF
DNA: TGTGCCAGCAGTTTGAGCCGGGGACAGGGGTTTTACTATGGCTACACCTTC

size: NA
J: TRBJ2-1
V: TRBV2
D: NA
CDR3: CASRARDGTYNEQFF
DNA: TGTGCCAGCAGAGCAAGGGACGGAACCTACAATGAGCAGTTCTTC

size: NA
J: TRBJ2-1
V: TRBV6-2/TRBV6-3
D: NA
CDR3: CASSYSSRGYERFF
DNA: TGTGCCAGCAGTTACTCATCGAGGGGTTATGAGCGGTTCTTC

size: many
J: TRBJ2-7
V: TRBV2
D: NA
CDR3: CASDERFLSHEQYF
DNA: TGTGCCAGCGATGAAAGGTTCCTAAGTCACGAGCAGTACTTC

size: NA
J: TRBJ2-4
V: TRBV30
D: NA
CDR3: CAWSGRNIQYF
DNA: TGTGCCTGGAGTGGTAGAAACATTCAGTACTTC

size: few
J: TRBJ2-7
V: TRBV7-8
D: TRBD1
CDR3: CASSLVGQGDYEQYF
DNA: TGTGCCAGCAGCTTAGTAGGACAGGGAGACTACGAGCAGTACTTC

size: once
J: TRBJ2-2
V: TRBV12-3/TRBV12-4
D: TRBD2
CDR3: CASSLSGAYTGELFF
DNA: TGTGCCAGCAGTCTGAGCGGGGCGTACACCGGGGAGCTGTTTTTT

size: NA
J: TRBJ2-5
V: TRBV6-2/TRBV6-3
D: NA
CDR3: CASSYVVQGNQETQYF
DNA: TGTGCCAGCAGTTACGTTGTGCAGGGGAACCAAGAGACCCAGTACTTC

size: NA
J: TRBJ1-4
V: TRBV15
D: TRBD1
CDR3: CATSRDRGLGEKLFF
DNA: TGTGCCACCAGCAGGGACAGGGGTCTGGGTGAAAAACTGTTTTTT

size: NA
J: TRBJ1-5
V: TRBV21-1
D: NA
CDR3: CASIARLSGQPQHF
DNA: TGTGCCAGCATTGCCCGCCTGTCGGGTCAGCCCCAGCATTTT

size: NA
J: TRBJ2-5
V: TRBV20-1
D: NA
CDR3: CSARGDVQETQYF
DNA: TGCAGTGCTAGAGGGGACGTACAAGAGACCCAGTACTTC

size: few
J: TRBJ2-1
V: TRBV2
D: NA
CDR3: CASSNGRSYNEQFF
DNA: TGTGCCAGCAGTAACGGGAGAAGTTACAATGAGCAGTTCTTC

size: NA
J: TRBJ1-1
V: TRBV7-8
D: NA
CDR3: CASSARTENTEAFF
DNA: TGTGCCAGCAGCGCCCGGACGGAGAACACTGAAGCTTTCTTT

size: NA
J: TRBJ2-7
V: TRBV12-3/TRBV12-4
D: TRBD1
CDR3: CASSEDRYPYEQYF
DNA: TGTGCCAGCAGTGAGGACAGGTACCCCTACGAGCAGTACTTC